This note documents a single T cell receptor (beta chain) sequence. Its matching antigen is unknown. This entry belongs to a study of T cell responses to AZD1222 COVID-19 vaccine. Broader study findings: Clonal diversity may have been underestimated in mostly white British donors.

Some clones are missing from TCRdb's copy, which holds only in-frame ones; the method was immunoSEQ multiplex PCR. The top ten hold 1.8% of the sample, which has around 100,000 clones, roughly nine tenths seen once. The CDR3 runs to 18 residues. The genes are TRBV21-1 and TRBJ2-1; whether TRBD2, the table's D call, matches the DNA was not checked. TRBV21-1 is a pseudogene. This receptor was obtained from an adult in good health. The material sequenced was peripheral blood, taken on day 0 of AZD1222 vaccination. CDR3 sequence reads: CASSKVKRTSGRACEQFF. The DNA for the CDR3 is TGTGCCAGCAGCAAAGTTAAGAGGACTAGCGGGAGGGCCTGTGAGCAGTTCTTC.